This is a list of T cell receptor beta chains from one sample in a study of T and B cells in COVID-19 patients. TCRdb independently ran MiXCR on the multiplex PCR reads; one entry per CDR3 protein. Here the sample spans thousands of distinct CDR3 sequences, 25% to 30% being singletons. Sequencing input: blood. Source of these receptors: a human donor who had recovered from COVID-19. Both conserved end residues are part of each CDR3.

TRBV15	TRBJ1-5	CATSRDNFQPQHF
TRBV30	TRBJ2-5	CAWSAEETQYF
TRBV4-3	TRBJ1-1	CASSQDRQAPKAFF
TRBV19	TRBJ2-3	CASNLPDLGADTQYF
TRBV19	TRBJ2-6	CASSGQGGANVLTF
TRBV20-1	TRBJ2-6	CSARPTGGQGAGANVLTF
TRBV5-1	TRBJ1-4	CASSSGHRATNEKLFF
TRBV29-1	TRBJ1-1	CSVPGTEGTEAFF
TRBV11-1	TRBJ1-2	CASIQTDAGLYGYTF
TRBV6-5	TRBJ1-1	CASSHLGTEAFF
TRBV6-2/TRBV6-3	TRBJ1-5	CASSYSGISQPQHF
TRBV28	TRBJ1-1	CASSPHRALNTEAFF
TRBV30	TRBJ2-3	CAWSGQGGTDTQYF
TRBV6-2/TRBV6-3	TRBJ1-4	CASSYPSVRAGNEKLFF
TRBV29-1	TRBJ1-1	CSVEEQGTEAFF
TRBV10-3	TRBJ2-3	CAISERDGHTDTQYF
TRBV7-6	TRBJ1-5	CASSSTGYGQPQHF
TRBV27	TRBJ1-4	CASSSGTTNEKLFF
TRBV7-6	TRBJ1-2	CASSTGQGNYGYTF
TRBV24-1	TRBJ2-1	CATSRLAGNNEQFF
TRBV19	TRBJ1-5	CASRIRAGNQPQHF
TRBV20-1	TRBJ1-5	CSAQDGGYFIQPQHF
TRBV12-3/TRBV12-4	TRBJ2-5	CAGGQGPETQYF
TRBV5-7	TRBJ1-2	CASSTTAENYGYTF
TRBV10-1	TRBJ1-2	CAISESRGQGADGYTF
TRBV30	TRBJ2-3	CARSGSTTDTQYF
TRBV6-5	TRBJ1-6	CASSDTGGNSPLHF
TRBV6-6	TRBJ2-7	CASSYGGTYEQYF
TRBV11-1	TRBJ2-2	CASSSGQGANTGELFF
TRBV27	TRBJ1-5	CASRPGTVSNQPQQF
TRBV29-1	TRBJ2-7	CSYRVSYEQYF
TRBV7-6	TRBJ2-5	CASSLTGFVQETQYF
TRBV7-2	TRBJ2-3	CASSPGPGGTQYF
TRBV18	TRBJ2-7	CASSPQADEQYF
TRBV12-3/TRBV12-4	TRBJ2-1	CASGRRGNNEQFF
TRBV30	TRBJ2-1	CAWRGSGTEQFF
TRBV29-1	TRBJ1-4	CSVRAGTGEEKLFF
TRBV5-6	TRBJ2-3	CASRTSGHPPDTQYF